This T cell receptor beta chain was documented in a study of T cell responses to AZD1222 COVID-19 vaccine. Study at large: Second-dose recipients at about 4 or about 12 weeks were treated as one pooled group. Study-level points and caveats: Among spike-specific TCRs, nearly half reportedly target unmutated variant regions.

A remark on this clone: Its antigen is undetermined.

The repertoire was sequenced with immunoSEQ multiplex PCR; TCRdb's copy has only in-frame clones and lacks some. The sample shows around 150,000 clones, about nine tenths of them seen only once. This TCR was recovered from an adult in good health. This specimen consisted of peripheral blood, obtained on day 0 of AZD1222 vaccination.

The CDR3 here is CASSVGPTGTLYEQYF. In nucleotides, the CDR3 is TGTGCCAGCAGCGTAGGACCAACAGGGACCCTCTACGAGCAGTACTTC. The chain is built from TRBV9 and TRBJ2-7; D may be TRBD1 (6 bases). V was clipped by 0 bases and J by 3 bases, with 16 bases between them. The germline gives CDR1 SGDLS, CDR2 YYNGEE. The CDR3 has 16 residues.